This T cell receptor (beta chain) was recovered during a study of CD8+ T cells in alopecia areata. Treatment meaning: oral pan-JAK inhibitor, 5-10 mg twice daily. In this sample, this clone turned up a few times. Following RNA extraction, reverse transcription yielded cDNA that acted as the sequencing template. Clones were sequenced by immunoSEQ multiplex PCR, and TCRdb holds only the in-frame ones, with some missing. The sample contains about 180,000 clones, 51% of which appear only once. The V gene end was trimmed by 5 bases and the J gene end by 4 bases; junction bases not matched to a gene: 6. The CDR3 is 13 amino acids. Looked up from germline, CDR1 is SQVTM and CDR2 is ANQGSEA.

This chain joins TRBV29-1 and TRBJ2-5; 8 positions match TRBD1. The TCR comes from a human donor with alopecia areata. The source material was CD8+ T cells sorted from blood, sampled around week 53, from a patient treated with tofacitinib. The DNA of the CDR3 is TGCAGCGTTATGACAGGGGCGGGAGAGACCCAGTACTTC. It is translated as CSVMTGAGETQYF.